This T cell receptor (beta chain) was identified during a study of OX40 agonist ivuxolimab in advanced cancers. Across the whole study: The patients received ivuxolimab by intravenous route every 2 weeks at 0.01 to 10 mg/kg.

The protocol was immunoSEQ multiplex PCR, while the TCRdb copy is restricted to in-frame clones and leaves out a portion. The sample has around 93,000 clones, about 83% seen once. Trimming took off 6 bases at V and 4 bases at J, with 10 bases between the two ends. This CDR3 region has 13 residues. The germline gives CDR1 SGHVS, CDR2 FQNEAQ. The sample was CD4+ or CD8+ T cells sorted from blood, taken in a trial of the OX40 agonist ivuxolimab. The source of this sequence is an adult with an advanced solid tumor such as melanoma, head and neck, liver or kidney cancer. The genes are TRBV7-8 and TRBJ2-4; tentative D call: TRBD2 (5 bases). The CDR3 region has the DNA TGTGCCAGCAGTTGGGGAGCTAAAAACATTCAGTACTTC. It encodes CASSWGAKNIQYF.